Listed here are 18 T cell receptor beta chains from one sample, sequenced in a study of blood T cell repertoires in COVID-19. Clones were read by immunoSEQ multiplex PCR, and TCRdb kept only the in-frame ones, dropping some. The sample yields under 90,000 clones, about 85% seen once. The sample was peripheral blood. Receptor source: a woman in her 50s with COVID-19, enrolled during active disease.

Here the CDR3 DNA reads TGTGCCATCAGTGAGTCGATGGGACTAGCCCAAGAGACCCAGTACTTC. It is translated as CAISESMGLAQETQYF. The rearrangement joins TRBV10-3 to TRBJ2-5; 9 positions agree with TRBD2. The CDR3 totals 16 residues. With 0 bases clipped from V and 1 base from J, the junction kept 3 bases outside the gene matches. Germline CDR1 and CDR2: ENHRY and SYGVKD.

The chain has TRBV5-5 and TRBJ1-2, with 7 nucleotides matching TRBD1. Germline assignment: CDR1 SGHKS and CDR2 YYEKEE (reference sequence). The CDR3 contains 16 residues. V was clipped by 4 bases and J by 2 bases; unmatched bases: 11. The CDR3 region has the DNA TGTGCCAGCAGCCCTGGCGCCACAGGGGAAAACTATGGCTACACCTTC. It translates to CASSPGATGENYGYTF.

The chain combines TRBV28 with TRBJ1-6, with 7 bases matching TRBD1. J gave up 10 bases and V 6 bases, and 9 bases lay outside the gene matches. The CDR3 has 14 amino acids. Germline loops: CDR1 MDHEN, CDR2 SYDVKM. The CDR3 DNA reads TGTGCCAGCAGATGGGACAGCCGAGGCTCACCCCTCCACTTT. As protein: CASRWDSRGSPLHF. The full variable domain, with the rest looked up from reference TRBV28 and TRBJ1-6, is DVKVTQSSRYLVKRTGEKVFLECVQDMDHENMFWYRQDPGLGLRLIYFSYDVKMKEKGDIPEGYSVSREKKERFSLILESASTNQTSMYLCASRWDSRGSPLHFGNGTRLTVT.

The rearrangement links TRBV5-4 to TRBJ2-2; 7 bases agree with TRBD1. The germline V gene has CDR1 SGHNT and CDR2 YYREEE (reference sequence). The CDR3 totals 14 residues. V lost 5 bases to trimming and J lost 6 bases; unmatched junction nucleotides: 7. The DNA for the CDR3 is TGTGCCAGCAGTTCGGAAACAGGGGCCGGGGAGCTGTTTTTT. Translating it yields CASSSETGAGELFF. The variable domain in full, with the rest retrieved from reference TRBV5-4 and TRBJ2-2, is ETGVTQSPTHLIKTRGQQVTLRCSSQSGHNTVSWYQQALGQGPQFIFQYYREEENGRGNFPPRFSGLQFPNYSSELNVNALELDDSALYLCASSSETGAGELFFGEGSRLTVL.

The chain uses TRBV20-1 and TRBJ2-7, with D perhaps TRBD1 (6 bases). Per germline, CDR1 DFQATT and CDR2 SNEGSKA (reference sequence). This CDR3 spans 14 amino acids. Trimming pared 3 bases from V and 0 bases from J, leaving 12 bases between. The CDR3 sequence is CSASSGDGSYEQYF. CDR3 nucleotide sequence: TGCAGTGCTAGTTCAGGGGACGGCTCCTACGAGCAGTACTTC.

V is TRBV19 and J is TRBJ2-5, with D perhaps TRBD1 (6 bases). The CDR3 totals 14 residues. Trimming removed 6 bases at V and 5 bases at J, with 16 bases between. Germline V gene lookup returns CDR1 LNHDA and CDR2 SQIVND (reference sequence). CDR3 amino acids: CASSSTGSSETQYF. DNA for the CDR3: TGTGCCAGTAGCTCCACAGGGTCGAGCGAGACCCAGTACTTC.

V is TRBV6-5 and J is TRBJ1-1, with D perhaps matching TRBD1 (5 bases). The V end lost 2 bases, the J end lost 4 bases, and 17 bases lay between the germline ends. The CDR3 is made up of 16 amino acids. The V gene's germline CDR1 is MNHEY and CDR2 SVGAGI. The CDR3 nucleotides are TGTGCCAGCAGTTACCCCTCCACAGGTAGGGGCACTGAAGCTTTCTTT. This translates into CASSYPSTGRGTEAFF.

The CDR3 DNA is TGTGCCAGGGGGGACAGGTTGGGTGAAAAACTGTTTTTT. This translates into CARGDRLGEKLFF. This chain links TRBV2 with TRBJ1-4, with TRBD1 matching over 8 bases. CDR3 length: 13 amino acids. Germline V gene data show CDR1 as SNHLY and CDR2 as FYNNEI. V was pared by 9 bases and J by 7 bases, with 7 bases of the junction left unmatched.

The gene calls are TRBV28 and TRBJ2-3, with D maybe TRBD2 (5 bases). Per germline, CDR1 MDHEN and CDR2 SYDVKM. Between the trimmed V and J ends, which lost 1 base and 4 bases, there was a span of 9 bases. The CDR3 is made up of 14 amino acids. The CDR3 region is CASSLFGIADTQYF. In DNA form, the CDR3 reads TGTGCCAGCAGTTTATTCGGGATAGCAGATACGCAGTATTTT.

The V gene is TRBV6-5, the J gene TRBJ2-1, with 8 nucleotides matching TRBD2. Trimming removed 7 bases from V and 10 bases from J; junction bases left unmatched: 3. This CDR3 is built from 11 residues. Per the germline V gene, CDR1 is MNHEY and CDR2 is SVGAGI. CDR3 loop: CASNPGGEQFF. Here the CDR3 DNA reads TGTGCCAGCAATCCGGGAGGGGAGCAGTTCTTC.

Here the CDR3 reads CASSPSGRNYEQYF. CDR3 coding DNA: TGTGCCAGCAGCCCGAGCGGGAGGAACTACGAGCAGTACTTC. This chain connects TRBV5-4 to TRBJ2-7; 9 bases match TRBD2. There are 14 residues in the CDR3. Germline V gene data show CDR1 as SGHNT and CDR2 as YYREEE (reference sequence). Losses at the gene ends were 4 bases for V and 3 bases for J; bases not matched to a gene: 5.

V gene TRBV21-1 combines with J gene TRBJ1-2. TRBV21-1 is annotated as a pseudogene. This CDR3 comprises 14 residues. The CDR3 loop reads CASSKCRGEDGYTF. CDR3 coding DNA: TGTGCCAGCAGCAAGTGTCGGGGGGAGGATGGCTACACCTTC.

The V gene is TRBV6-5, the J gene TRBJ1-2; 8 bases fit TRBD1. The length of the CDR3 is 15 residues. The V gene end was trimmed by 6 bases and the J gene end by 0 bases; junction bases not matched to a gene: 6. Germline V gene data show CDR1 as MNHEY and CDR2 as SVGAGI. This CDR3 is CASRQGGVANYGYTF. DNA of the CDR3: TGTGCCAGCAGACAGGGGGGGGTAGCTAACTATGGCTACACCTTC.

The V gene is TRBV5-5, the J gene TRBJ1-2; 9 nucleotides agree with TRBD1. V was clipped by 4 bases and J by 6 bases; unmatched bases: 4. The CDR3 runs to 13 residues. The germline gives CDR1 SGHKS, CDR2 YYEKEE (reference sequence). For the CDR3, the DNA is TGTGCCAGCAGCACCGGGACAGGGCATGGCTACACCTTC. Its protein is CASSTGTGHGYTF.

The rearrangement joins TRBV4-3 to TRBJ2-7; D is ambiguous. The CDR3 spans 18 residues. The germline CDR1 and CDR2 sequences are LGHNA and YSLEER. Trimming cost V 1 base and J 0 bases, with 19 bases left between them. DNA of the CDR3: TGCGCCAGCAGCCAAGGGGCTCAAATTTACCATTCCTCCTACGAGCAGTACTTC. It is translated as CASSQGAQIYHSSYEQYF.

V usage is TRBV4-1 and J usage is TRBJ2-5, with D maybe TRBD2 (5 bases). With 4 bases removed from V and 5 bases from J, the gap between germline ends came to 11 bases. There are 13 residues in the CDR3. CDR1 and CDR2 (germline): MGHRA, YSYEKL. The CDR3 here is CASSRVRGETQYF. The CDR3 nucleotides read TGCGCCAGCAGCCGCGTGAGAGGGGAGACCCAGTACTTC.

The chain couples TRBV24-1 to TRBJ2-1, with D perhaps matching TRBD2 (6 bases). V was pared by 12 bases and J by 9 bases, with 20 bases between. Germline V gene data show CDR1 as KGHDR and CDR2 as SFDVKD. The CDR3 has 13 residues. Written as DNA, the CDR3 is TGTGCCTCATCCGGGACTCCTTGGGGTGAGCAGTTCTTC. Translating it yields CASSGTPWGEQFF.

In DNA, the CDR3 is TGTGCCAGCAGCTTGAACAGCCAACGTGCTTTCTTT. The encoded protein is CASSLNSQRAFF. The V and J genes are TRBV5-6 and TRBJ1-1; D not certain. Germline V lookup: CDR1 SGHDT, CDR2 YYEEEE. V gave up 1 base and J gave up 11 bases, with 12 bases separating them. The CDR3 length is 12 residues.